Listed here are 24 T cell receptor beta chains from one sample, sequenced in a study of CD8+ T cells in alopecia areata. Sequencing templates came from extracted RNA that was reverse transcribed into cDNA. Repertoires were generated with immunoSEQ multiplex PCR, while TCRdb's copy carries only in-frame clones and drops some. The data contain about 82,000 clones, about 53% of them singletons. The sample taken for sequencing was NKG2D-high CD8+ T cells sorted from blood. The receptors originated from a human donor with alopecia areata.

The chain joins TRBV27 to TRBJ2-5, with D perhaps matching TRBD1 or TRBD2 (5 bases each). CDR3 length equals 12 residues. V dropped 6 bases and J dropped 2 bases, with 7 bases sitting between them. CDR1 and CDR2 from the germline V gene are MNHEY and SMNVEV (reference sequence). In DNA form, the CDR3 reads TGTGCCAGCAGGGGGACGCAAGAGACCCAGTACTTC. Translated, it gives CASRGTQETQYF.

This clone was detected only a few times. The V gene is TRBV28, the J gene TRBJ2-5; D ambiguous. Germline V gives CDR1 MDHEN, CDR2 SYDVKM. The CDR3 loop spans 12 amino acids. V was shortened by 4 bases and J by 5 bases, with 8 bases between the two germline ends. CDR3 coding DNA: TGTGCCAGCAGTTCGGCACGGGAGACCCAGTACTTC. This sequence encodes CASSSARETQYF.

This sequence joins TRBV2 and TRBJ2-7; D is unresolved. The CDR3 is 11 amino acids. Trimming stripped 5 bases from V and 4 bases from J, with 6 bases between. Per germline, CDR1 SNHLY and CDR2 FYNNEI. Written as DNA, the CDR3 is TGTGCCAGCAGTAACTCTTACGAGCAGTACTTC. This encodes CASSNSYEQYF.

The V and J genes are TRBV11-3 and TRBJ2-7, with 8 bases aligning to TRBD1. This CDR3 has 13 amino acids. The germline gives CDR1 SGHNT, CDR2 YENEEA. Trimming at V came to 3 bases and at J to 7 bases, leaving 5 bases not matched to a gene. The chain's CDR3 is CASSLGQALEQYF. CDR3 nucleotides: TGTGCCAGCAGCTTGGGACAGGCGTTGGAGCAGTACTTC.

The V gene is TRBV6-1, the J gene TRBJ2-7; tentatively, D is TRBD1 (5 bases). This CDR3 has 12 residues. With 6 bases removed from V and 6 bases from J, the gap between germline ends came to 12 bases. Per germline, CDR1 MNHNS and CDR2 SASEGT. CDR3 protein: CASRKGRGEQYF. The DNA of the CDR3 is TGTGCCAGCAGAAAGGGGCGAGGCGAGCAGTACTTC.

J is TRBJ2-7 and V is TRBV7-9; D might be TRBD1 or TRBD2, each matching 6 bases. The germline V and J ends were trimmed by 5 bases and 5 bases, with 13 bases remaining between them. The CDR3 runs to 13 residues. From germline, CDR1 is SEHNR and CDR2 FQNEAQ (reference sequence). CDR3 sequence reads: CASSPGGPNEQYF. CDR3 DNA sequence: TGTGCCAGCAGCCCCGGGGGCCCGAACGAGCAGTACTTC. Supplemented by reference TRBV7-9 and TRBJ2-7, the full variable domain reads DTGVSQNPRHKITKRGQNVTFRCDPISEHNRLYWYRQTLGQGPEFLTYFQNEAQLEKSRLLSDRFSAERPKGSFSTLEIQRTEQGDSAMYLCASSPGGPNEQYFGPGTRLTVT.

This chain links TRBV28 with TRBJ2-2; weak D call: TRBD2 (6 bases). The V end was cut by 4 bases, the J end by 4 bases, with 10 bases between. The CDR3 has 14 residues. Germline lookup yields CDR1 MDHEN and CDR2 SYDVKM. The CDR3 nucleotides are TGTGCCAGCAGTTCCGGGACTTCCACCGGGGAGCTGTTTTTT. It is translated as CASSSGTSTGELFF.

Written as DNA, the CDR3 is TGTGCCAGCAGAGGGAGGGACAACGAGCAGTACTTC. This encodes CASRGRDNEQYF. The V gene is TRBV13, the J gene TRBJ2-7, with a weak D call TRBD2 (7 bases). V shed 6 bases and J shed 5 bases, with 11 bases lying between them. The CDR3 spans 12 residues. The germline gives CDR1 PRHDT, CDR2 FYEKMQ (reference sequence).

V gene TRBV11-3 combines with J gene TRBJ2-3; 11 bases are a match to TRBD2. J lost 3 bases, V lost 4 bases, and 6 bases had no gene match. The CDR3 spans 16 residues. The germline V gene has CDR1 SGHNT and CDR2 YENEEA. The CDR3 here is CASSSRLAGPTDTQYF. CDR3 coding DNA: TGTGCCAGCAGCTCCCGACTAGCGGGGCCAACAGATACGCAGTATTTT.

The chain joins TRBV27 to TRBJ1-2, with D perhaps matching TRBD1 (5 bases). This CDR3 is 13 amino acids long. Germline assignment: CDR1 MNHEY and CDR2 SMNVEV (reference sequence). V was trimmed by 4 bases and J by 6 bases, leaving 12 bases between them. The CDR3 spells CASSSGGTHGYTF. DNA for the CDR3: TGTGCCAGCAGTTCGGGCGGGACGCATGGCTACACCTTC.

The chain links TRBV4-1 to TRBJ2-5, with 8 bases fitting TRBD2. CDR3 length: 15 amino acids. With 1 base clipped from V and 4 bases from J, the junction kept 5 bases outside the gene matches. Germline values: CDR1 MGHRA, CDR2 YSYEKL. For the CDR3, the DNA is TGCGCCAGCAGCCAAGGATCCAGCGGGGGAGAGACCCAGTACTTC. Encoded protein: CASSQGSSGGETQYF.

Details on this clone: Other DNA sequences within the sample encode an identical CDR3. The chain is built from TRBV7-9 and TRBJ2-1; no clear D gene. This CDR3 contains 13 residues. V lost 0 bases to trimming and J lost 6 bases, with 6 bases between them. Per germline, CDR1 SEHNR and CDR2 FQNEAQ (reference sequence). The DNA for the CDR3 is TGTGCCAGCAGCTTAGCCCCGGGCAATGAGCAGTTCTTC. Its translation is CASSLAPGNEQFF.

This chain uses TRBV29-1 with TRBJ1-1; no firm D call. The CDR3 consists of 11 residues. CDR1 is SQVTM, CDR2 ANQGSEA, per germline. V lost 1 base and J 4 bases, leaving 4 bases between the germline ends. The CDR3 protein is CSVEVITEAFF. The CDR3 coding sequence is TGCAGCGTTGAAGTCATCACTGAAGCTTTCTTT.

The rearrangement links TRBV5-1 to TRBJ2-7; perhaps D is TRBD1 or TRBD2 (6 bases each). Germline loops: CDR1 SGHRS, CDR2 YFSETQ. The CDR3 spans 14 residues. V was clipped by 5 bases and J by 7 bases, with 19 bases between them. CDR3 protein: CASRKEGGAGEQYF. Here the CDR3 DNA reads TGCGCCAGCAGGAAGGAGGGGGGCGCTGGTGAGCAGTACTTC. The full variable domain, with the rest looked up from reference TRBV5-1 and TRBJ2-7, is KAGVTQTPRYLIKTRGQQVTLSCSPISGHRSVSWYQQTPGQGLQFLFEYFSETQRNKGNFPGRFSGRQFSNSRSEMNVSTLELGDSALYLCASRKEGGAGEQYFGPGTRLTVT.

This clone was seen more than once but under ten times. The chain joins TRBV14 to TRBJ2-7; D tentatively reads TRBD1 or TRBD2 (5 bases each). Trimming took off 2 bases at V and 6 bases at J, with 14 bases between the two ends. This CDR3 contains 14 residues. Germline V lookup: CDR1 SGHDN, CDR2 FVKESK. This CDR3 reads CASSQTWGRAEQYF. The DNA of the CDR3 is TGTGCCAGCAGCCAAACCTGGGGACGTGCCGAGCAGTACTTC.

This clone showed up just a few times. V usage is TRBV10-1 and J usage is TRBJ1-2, with no clear D. The V end lost 10 bases, the J end lost 7 bases, and 7 bases lay between the germline ends. The CDR3 has 9 amino acids. CDR1 is WNHNN, CDR2 SYGVQD, per germline (reference sequence). CDR3 in DNA: TGCGCCACTTCCTTTGGCTACACCTTC. Translating gives CATSFGYTF.

This clone has only a few counts. This chain's CDR3 is CSVEGGSDETQYF. The CDR3, as DNA: TGCAGCGTTGAAGGCGGGAGTGACGAGACCCAGTACTTC. The J gene is TRBJ2-5, the V gene TRBV29-1, with 7 positions matching TRBD2. J was trimmed by 5 bases and V by 1 base; bases with no gene match: 4. Germline values: CDR1 SQVTM, CDR2 ANQGSEA. The CDR3 length is 13 residues.

The V call is TRBV2, the J call TRBJ2-3; 7 bases are a match to TRBD2. The length of the CDR3 is 16 residues. Germline CDR1 and CDR2: SNHLY and FYNNEI. The V and J ends lost 9 bases and 0 bases, in that order; junction bases with no gene match: 12. The CDR3 protein is CASKGLGKPSTDTQYF. CDR3 nucleotide sequence: TGTGCCAGTAAAGGACTAGGCAAACCTAGCACAGATACGCAGTATTTT.

The CDR3 here is CSVDLPGERTDTQYF. As DNA, the CDR3 is TGCAGCGTTGACCTTCCGGGGGAGCGCACAGATACGCAGTATTTT. The chain recombines TRBV29-1 with TRBJ2-3, with TRBD2 as a possible D gene (6 bases). Looked up from germline, CDR1 is SQVTM and CDR2 is ANQGSEA. The CDR3 is made up of 15 amino acids. V lost 3 bases, J lost 1 base, and 14 bases lay in between.

This sequence joins TRBV7-9 and TRBJ2-3; 11 bases agree with TRBD2. From germline, CDR1 is SEHNR and CDR2 FQNEAQ (reference sequence). Trimming removed 5 bases from V and 0 bases from J; junction bases left unmatched: 1. The CDR3 spans 15 residues. The CDR3 region is CASSRLAGSTDTQYF. DNA of the CDR3: TGTGCCAGCAGCCGACTAGCGGGGAGCACAGATACGCAGTATTTT. The variable domain in full, with the rest retrieved from reference TRBV7-9 and TRBJ2-3, is DTGVSQNPRHKITKRGQNVTFRCDPISEHNRLYWYRQTLGQGPEFLTYFQNEAQLEKSRLLSDRFSAERPKGSFSTLEIQRTEQGDSAMYLCASSRLAGSTDTQYFGPGTRLTVL.

The chain carries TRBV29-1 and TRBJ2-3, with 7 bases aligning to TRBD2. V gave up 4 bases and J gave up 0 bases; unmatched junction bases: 4. The length of the CDR3 is 14 residues. The germline V gene encodes CDR1 SQVTM and CDR2 ANQGSEA. CDR3 loop: CSVAAGVSTDTQYF. The CDR3 DNA reads TGCAGCGTTGCTGCGGGAGTGAGCACAGATACGCAGTATTTT.

V is TRBV27 and J is TRBJ2-1, with D perhaps given as TRBD1 or TRBD2 (7 bases each). This CDR3 comprises 15 residues. CDR1 and CDR2 (germline): MNHEY, SMNVEV (reference sequence). V gave up 8 bases and J gave up 10 bases, with 24 bases separating them. This CDR3 reads CASGPWEGALGEQFF. The DNA of the CDR3 is TGTGCCAGCGGCCCCTGGGAGGGGGCGCTTGGGGAGCAGTTCTTC.

In its sample, this clone was seen a few times. The rearrangement links TRBV5-6 to TRBJ2-1; TRBD1 aligns across 9 bases. The CDR3 covers 11 residues. Germline CDR1 reads SGHDT; CDR2 reads YYEEEE. The V and J ends lost 7 bases and 10 bases, in that order; junction bases with no gene match: 3. CDR3 in DNA: TGTGCCAGCGCTGGACAGGGGGAGCAGTTCTTC. This sequence encodes CASAGQGEQFF.

This clone was counted only a few times. The CDR3 DNA is TGTGCCAGCAGCTCCCCCTTTAGGGGTACCTACGAGCAGTACTTC. Amino acids: CASSSPFRGTYEQYF. The V and J genes are TRBV28 and TRBJ2-7, with D maybe TRBD1 (5 bases). The germline V gene encodes CDR1 MDHEN and CDR2 SYDVKM. There are 15 residues in the CDR3. V was clipped by 6 bases and J by 2 bases, with 17 bases between them.